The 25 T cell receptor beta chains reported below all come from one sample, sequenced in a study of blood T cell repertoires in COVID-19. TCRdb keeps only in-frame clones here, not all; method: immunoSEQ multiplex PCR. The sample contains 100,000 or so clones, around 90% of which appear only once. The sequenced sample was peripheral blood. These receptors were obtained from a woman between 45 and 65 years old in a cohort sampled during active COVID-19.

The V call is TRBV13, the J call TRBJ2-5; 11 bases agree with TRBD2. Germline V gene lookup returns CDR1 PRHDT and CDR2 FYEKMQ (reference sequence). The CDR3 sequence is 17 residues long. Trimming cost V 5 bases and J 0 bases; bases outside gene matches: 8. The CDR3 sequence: CASSQRSGRAHQETQYF. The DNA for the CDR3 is TGTGCCAGCAGCCAGCGTAGCGGGAGGGCCCACCAAGAGACCCAGTACTTC.

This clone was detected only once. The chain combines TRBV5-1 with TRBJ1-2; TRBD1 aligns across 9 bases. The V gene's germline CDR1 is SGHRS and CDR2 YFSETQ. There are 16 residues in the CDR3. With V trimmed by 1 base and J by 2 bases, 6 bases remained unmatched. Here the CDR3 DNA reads TGCGCCAGCAGCTTGCAAGGACAGGGGAGGAACTATGGCTACACCTTC. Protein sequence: CASSLQGQGRNYGYTF.

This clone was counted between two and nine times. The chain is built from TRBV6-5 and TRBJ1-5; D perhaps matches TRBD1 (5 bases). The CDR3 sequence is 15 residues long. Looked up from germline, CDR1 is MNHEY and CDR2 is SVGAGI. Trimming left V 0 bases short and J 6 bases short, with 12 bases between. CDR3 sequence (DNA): TGTGCCAGCAGTTACTCGCGGGACGGGAGTCAGCCCCAGCATTTT. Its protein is CASSYSRDGSQPQHF.

CDR3 loop: CASSQQGAGGYTF. The CDR3 coding sequence is TGTGCCAGCAGCCAACAGGGGGCGGGTGGCTACACCTTC. The chain combines TRBV7-9 with TRBJ1-2; 9 bases align to TRBD1. The CDR3 sequence is 13 residues long. Germline CDR1 and CDR2: SEHNR and FQNEAQ (reference sequence). With 5 bases clipped from V and 7 bases from J, the junction kept 5 bases outside the gene matches.

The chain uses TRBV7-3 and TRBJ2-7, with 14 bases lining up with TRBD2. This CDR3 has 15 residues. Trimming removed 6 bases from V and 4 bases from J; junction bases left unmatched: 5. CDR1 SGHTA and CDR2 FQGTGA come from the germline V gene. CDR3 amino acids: CASRGTSGRGYEQYF. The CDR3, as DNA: TGTGCCAGCAGGGGGACTAGCGGGAGAGGGTACGAGCAGTACTTC.

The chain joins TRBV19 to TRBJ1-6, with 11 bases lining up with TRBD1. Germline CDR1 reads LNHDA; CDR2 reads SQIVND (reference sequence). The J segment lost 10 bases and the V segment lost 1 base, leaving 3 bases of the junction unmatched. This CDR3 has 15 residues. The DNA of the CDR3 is TGTGCCAGTAGTATAGGGGACAGGGGGAAGTCACCCCTCCACTTT. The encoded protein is CASSIGDRGKSPLHF.

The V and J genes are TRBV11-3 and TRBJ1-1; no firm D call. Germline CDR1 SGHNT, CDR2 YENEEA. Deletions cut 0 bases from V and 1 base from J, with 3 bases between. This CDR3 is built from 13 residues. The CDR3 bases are TGTGCCAGCAGCTTAGACTGGAACACTGAAGCTTTCTTT. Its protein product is CASSLDWNTEAFF.

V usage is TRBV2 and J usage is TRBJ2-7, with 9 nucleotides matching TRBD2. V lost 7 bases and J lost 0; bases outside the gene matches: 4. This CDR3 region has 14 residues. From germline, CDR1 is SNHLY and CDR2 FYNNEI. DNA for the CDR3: TGTGCCAGCAAGGCGGGAGGGCCCTCCTACGAGCAGTACTTC. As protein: CASKAGGPSYEQYF.

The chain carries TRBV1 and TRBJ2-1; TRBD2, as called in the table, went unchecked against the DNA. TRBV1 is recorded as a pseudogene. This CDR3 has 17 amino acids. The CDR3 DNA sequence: TGCACCAGCAGCCAAGCTATTGCGGGAGGGCATCACAATGAGCAGTTCTTC. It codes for CTSSQAIAGGHHNEQFF.

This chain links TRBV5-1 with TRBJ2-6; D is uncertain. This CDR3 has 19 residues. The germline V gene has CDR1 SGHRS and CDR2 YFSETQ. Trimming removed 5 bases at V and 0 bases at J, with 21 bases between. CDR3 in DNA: TGCGCCAGCAGATCCACGAGGATAAGCGCTTACTCTGGGGCCAACGTCCTGACTTTC. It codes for CASRSTRISAYSGANVLTF. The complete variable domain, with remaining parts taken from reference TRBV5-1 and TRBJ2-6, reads KAGVTQTPRYLIKTRGQQVTLSCSPISGHRSVSWYQQTPGQGLQFLFEYFSETQRNKGNFPGRFSGRQFSNSRSEMNVSTLELGDSALYLCASRSTRISAYSGANVLTFGAGSRLTVL.

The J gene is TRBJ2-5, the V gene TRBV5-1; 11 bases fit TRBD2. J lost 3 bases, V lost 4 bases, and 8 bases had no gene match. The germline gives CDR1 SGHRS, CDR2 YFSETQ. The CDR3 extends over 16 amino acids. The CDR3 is CASSLLSGLAEETQYF. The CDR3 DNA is TGCGCCAGCAGCCTATTATCGGGACTAGCGGAAGAGACCCAGTACTTC.

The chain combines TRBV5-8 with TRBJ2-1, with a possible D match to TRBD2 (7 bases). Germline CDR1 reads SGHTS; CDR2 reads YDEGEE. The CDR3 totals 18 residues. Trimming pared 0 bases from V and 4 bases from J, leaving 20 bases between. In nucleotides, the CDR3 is TGTGCCAGCAGCTTGGGGCCCTCCTACGGGGGGCATTACAATGAGCAGTTCTTC. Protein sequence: CASSLGPSYGGHYNEQFF.

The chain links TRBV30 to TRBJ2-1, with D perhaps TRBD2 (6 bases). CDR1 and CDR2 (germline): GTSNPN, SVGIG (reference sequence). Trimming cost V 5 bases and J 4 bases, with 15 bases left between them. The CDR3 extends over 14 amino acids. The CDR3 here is CAWGPGGPYNEQFF. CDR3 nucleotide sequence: TGTGCCTGGGGACCCGGGGGACCATACAATGAGCAGTTCTTC.

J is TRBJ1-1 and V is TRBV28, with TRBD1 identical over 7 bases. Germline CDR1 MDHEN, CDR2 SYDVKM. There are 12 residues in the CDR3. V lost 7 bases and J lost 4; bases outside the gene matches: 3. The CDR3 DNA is TGTGCCAGCATCGGGACAGTCACTGAAGCTTTCTTT. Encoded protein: CASIGTVTEAFF. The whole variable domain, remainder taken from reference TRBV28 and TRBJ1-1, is DVKVTQSSRYLVKRTGEKVFLECVQDMDHENMFWYRQDPGLGLRLIYFSYDVKMKEKGDIPEGYSVSREKKERFSLILESASTNQTSMYLCASIGTVTEAFFGQGTRLTVV.

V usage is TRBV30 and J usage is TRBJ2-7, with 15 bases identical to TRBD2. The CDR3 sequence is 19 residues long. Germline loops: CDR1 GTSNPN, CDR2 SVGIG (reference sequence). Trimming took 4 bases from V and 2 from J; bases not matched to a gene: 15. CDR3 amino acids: CAWTNSRTSGGVKTYEQYF. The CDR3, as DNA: TGTGCCTGGACCAATTCAAGGACTAGCGGGGGGGTGAAGACCTACGAGCAGTACTTC.

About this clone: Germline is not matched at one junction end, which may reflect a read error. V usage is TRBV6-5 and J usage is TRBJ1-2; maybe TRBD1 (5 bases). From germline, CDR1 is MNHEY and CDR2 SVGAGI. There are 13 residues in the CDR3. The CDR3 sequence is CASREGTNYGYTF. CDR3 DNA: TGTGCCAGCAGGGAGGGGACTAACTACGGCTACACCTTC.

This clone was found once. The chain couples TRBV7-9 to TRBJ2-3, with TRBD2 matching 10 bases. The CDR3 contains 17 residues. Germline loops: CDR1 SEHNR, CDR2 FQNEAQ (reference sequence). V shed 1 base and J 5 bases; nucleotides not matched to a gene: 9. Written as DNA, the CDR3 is TGTGCCAGCAGCTTAGTTACGAGCGGGGGGGCCGGAGATACGCAGTATTTT. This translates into CASSLVTSGGAGDTQYF.

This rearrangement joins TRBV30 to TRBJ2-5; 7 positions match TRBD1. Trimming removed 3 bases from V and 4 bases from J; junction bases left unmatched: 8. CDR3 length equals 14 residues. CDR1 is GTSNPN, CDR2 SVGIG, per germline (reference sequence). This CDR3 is CAWRRKAGGETQYF. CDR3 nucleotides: TGTGCCTGGAGGAGGAAGGCAGGGGGAGAGACCCAGTACTTC.

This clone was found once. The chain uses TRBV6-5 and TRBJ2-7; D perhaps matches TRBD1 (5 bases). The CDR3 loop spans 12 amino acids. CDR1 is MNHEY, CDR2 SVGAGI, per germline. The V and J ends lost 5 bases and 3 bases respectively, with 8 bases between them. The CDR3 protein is CASSTDIYEQYF. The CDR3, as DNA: TGTGCCAGCAGTACGGACATCTACGAGCAGTACTTC.

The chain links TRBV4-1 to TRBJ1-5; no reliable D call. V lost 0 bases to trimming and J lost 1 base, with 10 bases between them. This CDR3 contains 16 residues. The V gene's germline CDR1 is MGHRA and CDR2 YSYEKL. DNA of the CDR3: TGCGCCAGCAGCCAAGATTTCTCAGCGAGCAATCAGCCCCAGCATTTT. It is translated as CASSQDFSASNQPQHF.

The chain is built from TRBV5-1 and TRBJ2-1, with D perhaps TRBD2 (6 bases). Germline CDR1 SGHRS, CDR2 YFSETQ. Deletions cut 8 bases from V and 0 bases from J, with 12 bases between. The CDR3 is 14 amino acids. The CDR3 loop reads CASFREYSYNEQFF. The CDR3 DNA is TGCGCCAGTTTTCGGGAGTACTCCTACAATGAGCAGTTCTTC.

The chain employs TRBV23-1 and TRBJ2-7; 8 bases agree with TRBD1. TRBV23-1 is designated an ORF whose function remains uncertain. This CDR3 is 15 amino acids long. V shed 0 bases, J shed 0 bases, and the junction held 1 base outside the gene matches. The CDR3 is CASSQSGQGSYEQYF. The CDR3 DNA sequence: TGCGCCAGCAGTCAATCAGGACAGGGCTCCTACGAGCAGTACTTC.

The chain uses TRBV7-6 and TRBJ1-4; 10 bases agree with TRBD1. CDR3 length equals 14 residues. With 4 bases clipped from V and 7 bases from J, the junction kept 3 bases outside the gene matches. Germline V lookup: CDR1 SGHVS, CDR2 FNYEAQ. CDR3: CASSSGQGSEKLFF. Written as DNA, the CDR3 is TGTGCCAGCAGCTCGGGACAGGGGAGTGAAAAACTGTTTTTT.

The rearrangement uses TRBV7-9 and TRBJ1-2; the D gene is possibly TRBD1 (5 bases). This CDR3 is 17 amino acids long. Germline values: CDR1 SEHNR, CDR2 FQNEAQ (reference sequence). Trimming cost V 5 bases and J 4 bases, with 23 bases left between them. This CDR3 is CASSPVGGGGVSYGYTF. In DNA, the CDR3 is TGTGCCAGCAGCCCAGTGGGGGGTGGTGGAGTGAGCTATGGCTACACCTTC.

The CDR3 sequence: CASSLVGSDYNEQFF. DNA for the CDR3: TGTGCCAGCAGCTTAGTGGGGAGTGACTACAATGAGCAGTTCTTC. V and J are TRBV7-8 and TRBJ2-1; D possibly corresponds to TRBD2 (5 bases). Trimming cost V 1 base and J 3 bases, with 10 bases left between them. This CDR3 is built from 15 residues. Per germline, CDR1 SGHVS and CDR2 FQNEAQ.